This T cell receptor beta chain was sequenced in a study of molecular identifiers for immune sequencing clone quantification. Many counts were recorded for this clonotype. The target antigen is unknown. MiXCR, run by TCRdb on the PCR reads, gives a single entry per CDR3 protein. The repertoire holds hundreds of thousands of distinct CDR3 sequences, with roughly 24% as singletons. Points from the study as a whole: Beyond 20 RNA copies, clones held over 99% of effector molecules, compared with under 1% in naive cells.

Isolation of naive CD8 T cells was achieved by sorting on a CD8+CD4-CCR7+CD45RA+ phenotype. V lost 2 bases and J lost 7; bases outside the gene matches: 5. The CDR3 runs 14 residues. In germline, CDR1 is MDHEN, CDR2 SYDVKM. This clonotype originated in a human donor in good health. Some libraries in this study had Jurkat cell RNA spiked in. The gene calls are TRBV28 and TRBJ1-3; 7 nucleotides agree with TRBD1. The sequenced sample was naive CD8+ T cells from blood, with Jurkat cell RNA spiked in. Stated subset: FACS-sorted CD8+CD4-CCR7+CD45RA+ naive T cells. CDR3 sequence reads: CASSLTGASNTIYF. The CDR3 DNA is TGTGCCAGCAGTTTAACAGGGGCCAGTAACACCATATATTTT.